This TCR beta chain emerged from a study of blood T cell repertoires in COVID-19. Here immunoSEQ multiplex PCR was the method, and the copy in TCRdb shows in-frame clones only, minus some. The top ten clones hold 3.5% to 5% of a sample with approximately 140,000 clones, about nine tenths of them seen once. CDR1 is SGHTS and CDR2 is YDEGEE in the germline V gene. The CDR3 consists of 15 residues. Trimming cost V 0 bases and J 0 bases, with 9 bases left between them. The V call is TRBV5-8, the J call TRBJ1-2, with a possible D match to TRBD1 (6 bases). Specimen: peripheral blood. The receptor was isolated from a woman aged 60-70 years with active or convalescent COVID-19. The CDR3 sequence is CASSLAGQTNYGYTF. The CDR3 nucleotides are TGTGCCAGCAGCTTGGCGGGACAAACTAACTATGGCTACACCTTC.